This TCR beta chain stems from a study of blood T cell repertoires in COVID-19. Looking at the study overall: Whether acute or convalescent, the COVID-19 samples came from the United States, Italy and Spain. T cells, B-cell-depleted T cells, or PBMCs supplied cDNA or gDNA.

Original processing notes: Nucleated cell number was recorded as an estimate derived from reference gene primer amplification. Profiled with immunoSEQ multiplex PCR; TCRdb holds only in-frame clones, not every one. D and trimming come from the DNA, and the V and J calls and clone size come from that table. Of some 62,000 clones in the sample, 65% to 80% were seen once. This sequence was found in a man between 60 and 75 years old with acute or convalescent COVID-19. Sequenced input: peripheral blood.

CDR3 region: CASSLFSSGDYNEQFF. In DNA form, the CDR3 reads TGTGCCAGCAGCTTATTTAGTAGCGGAGACTACAATGAGCAGTTCTTC. V is TRBV11-2 and J is TRBJ2-1, with D possibly matching TRBD2 (6 bases). Trimming took 2 bases from V and 3 from J, leaving 14 bases between them. This CDR3 is built from 16 residues. CDR1 SGHAT and CDR2 FQNNGV come from the germline V gene.